This T cell receptor (beta chain) is drawn from a study of cytomegalovirus exposure and HLA in healthy donors (dated by TCRdb to about 2017). In terms of the full investigation: According to an earlier analysis of 587 of the donors, about 179 million T cells yielded roughly 110 million unique TCR beta sequences and less than 300 Gb of sequence data. To predict cytomegalovirus infection status, the study combined high-throughput TCR immunosequencing, statistical association of individual TCRs with disease status, and machine learning. Genome-wide SNP genotypes for about 55% of the roughly 670 donors were used in a later genetic analysis, which treated that subset as a discovery cohort. Of the 300 to 450 genotyped donors, around 81% fell in the genetic ancestry cluster associated with self-reported Caucasian donors. The study aimed to test whether signatures of past pathogen exposure could be identified by cataloging public T cell receptors. All discovery cohort repertoires had been generated on a single sequencing platform. Rather than using new phenotypic data, the later analysis identified candidate immune exposures from TCR beta sequences and from how often those sequences occurred across donors. The number of typed donors differed by locus: about 620-630 for A, B, C, DRB1 and DQB1; roughly 510 for DQA1; about 600 for DPA1; and roughly 470 for DPB1. Roughly five DR-DQ haplotypes were handled as single units for association and clustering because linkage in the cohort was strong. In an earlier analysis of around 540 of the donors, high-throughput TCR beta sequencing was used to judge whether each TCR beta V gene segment behaved as functional or pseudogenic. An early release covering roughly 600 HLA-typed donors comprised about 290 gigabases of sequencing data and some 79 million unique TCR sequences. Using immunosequencing, the study profiled T cell repertoires from 666 subjects and related those repertoires to cytomegalovirus serostatus. Among about 400 genotyped donors of the cohort, an average of around 250,000 unique TCR beta nucleotide sequences was sequenced per donor, of which 15% to 20% were non-productive. Besides the first cohort of approximately 670 subjects, a separate validation cohort made up of some 110 different subjects was used. A later analysis re-examined previously published TCR beta repertoires from around 670 donors and added high-resolution HLA genotyping to investigate patterns of TCR occurrence. Donor age, sex, ethnicity and CMV serostatus were compiled alongside the repertoire data. HLA typing included class I and class II loci at four-digit resolution.

The cohort consisted of 650 to 700 healthy bone marrow donors. At the time of sampling, all cohort members were nominally healthy, though unrecorded immune exposures were likely present. The donor was CMV seropositive and was included in the group of 250 to 300 seropositive cohort members. A peripheral blood sample was provided by each donor, and peripheral blood mononuclear cells were used for TCR beta sequencing. Genomic DNA extraction from the blood cell samples was performed with the Qiagen DNeasy Blood Extraction Kit. Here is what the overall study found, with its caveats: In a later analysis, HLA-associated TCR beta chains showed more clonal expansion and lower generation probabilities than non-associated chains that were equally common. In a later analysis, most CMV-associated TCR beta chains were found to appear HLA-restricted, with HLA associations seemingly driven largely by CMV exposure. A later analysis associated 16,951 TCR beta sequences with specific HLA alleles at a false discovery rate of 0.05. A group of highly shared sequence variants was considered likely to be a technical artifact of the sequencing pipeline. According to the authors, the approach could potentially be generalized to other disease states and immunological phenotypes. Correlated functional status among segregating V segments might reflect linkage disequilibrium, but an unknown experimental factor could not be ruled out. The study gave a list of 150 to 200 TCR beta chains associated with cytomegalovirus. An earlier analysis of 587 of the donors showed that most TCR beta V segments appeared in productive rearrangements either about 87% or about 30% of the time, which broadly matched IMGT annotations. An association between a missense DCLRE1C variant and V-gene and J-gene trimming of TCR beta chains was found in a later genetic analysis and replicated in an independent cohort. Presence/absence analyses assumed roughly uniform sequencing depth across donors, an assumption that may not hold. Assigning TCR associations to individual alleles was difficult when HLA alleles, especially DR and DQ, strongly co-occurred. Across donors, most TCR sequences were observed very rarely, whereas some public TCRs were present in many individuals. Three of the identified cytomegalovirus-associated TCR beta chains were confirmed in vitro to be specific for cytomegalovirus antigens. According to a later analysis, TCR association rates differed among HLA loci, with DRB1 alleles showing the most associated TCRs and HLA-C alleles showing the fewest. The only immune exposure information available for the cohort was CMV serostatus. Only TCR beta chains were sequenced in this cohort, and the absence of alpha or paired-chain data limited detectable features. Because counts were too low, seventeen rarely observed V segments, including chromosome 9 orphons, were left out of the earlier analysis of some 640 of the donors. The classifier was reported to diagnose cytomegalovirus status with high specificity and sensitivity in both the original and validation cohorts. A further reported finding was that TCR beta sequences accurately predicted the HLA-A and HLA-B alleles for most subjects in the first cohort. HLA typing was unavailable for some donors at each locus, so association tests used only the typed subset. According to a later genetic analysis, donors in an Asian-associated ancestry cluster had fewer N-insertions in productive TCRs than the roughly 700-donor mean. According to a later analysis, parvovirus B19, influenza, CMV and Epstein-Barr virus appeared linked to several top co-occurrence clusters.

Details on this clone: No cognate antigen has been identified for it. Per-base qualities were not stored, and no clone one base away is much larger.

Preparation of the library involved the immunoSEQ multiplex PCR assay. For the multiplex PCR, a mixture combining 60 forward primers for TCR Vbeta segments and 13 reverse primers for TCR Jbeta segments was used. Amplification of the CDR3 region of rearranged TCR beta genes was performed with a multiplex PCR assay on genomic DNA. Amplified TCR beta libraries were sequenced as 87-base-pair reads on the Illumina HiSeq System. Turning to the authors' computational methods: A later analysis tallied roughly 78 million unique TCR beta chains across the 600 to 700 repertoires, and approximately 9.9 million of those chains were shared by two or more donors. Raw reads were error-corrected and collapsed into unique sequences with a nearest-neighbor algorithm that merged closely related sequences to remove PCR and sequencing errors. To assign V, D and J gene segments, CDR3 sequences were aligned to IMGT reference sequences. For a sequence to be retained, a match of at least six nucleotides to both a V gene segment and a J gene segment was required. A rearrangement counted as productive if the CDR3 had no stop codons and remained in frame with V and J, and every other rearrangement counted as non-productive. CDR3 was defined according to IMGT convention as the region running from the second conserved V-encoded cysteine to the conserved J-encoded phenylalanine. In an earlier analysis of 500 to 650 of the donors, sequences lacking an unambiguous match to a single V gene segment were excluded. In an earlier analysis of 500 to 750 of the donors, V segments were called functional above 56.7% productive rearrangements and were called segregating when the between-donor standard deviation exceeded 5%. A statistical classification framework was built for diagnosing cytomegalovirus status from the catalog of TCR beta chain sequences. V and J gene assignment, in a later analysis, came from comparing TCR nucleotide sequences with IMGT/GENE-DB human TR gene sequences. In a later analysis, CDR3 sequences and most-parsimonious VDJ recombination scenarios were assigned using the TCRdist pipeline. In a later analysis, each TCR beta chain was defined by its CDR3 amino acid sequence together with its V-gene family, and reads without a unique V-gene family were excluded. A later analysis removed 500 to 650 highly shared, low-generation-probability nucleotide sequences to deal with suspected cross-contamination and a sequencing artifact. For each public chain, a later analysis derived a clonal expansion index from normalized ranks of inferred template counts within each repertoire. A later analysis computed generation probabilities with a VDJ recombination model fitted to out-of-frame rearrangements, and checked the results against IGoR. In a later analysis, hypergeometric tests were used to score TCR-TCR, TCR-HLA and TCR-CMV co-occurrence, with a repertoire-size bias correction applied to TCR pairs. False discovery rates were estimated in a later analysis by permuting HLA or CMV assignments 20 times. In a later analysis, co-occurring TCRs were grouped using DBSCAN, and TCRdist sequence similarity was added for clustering within HLA-allele-positive subsets. For co-occurrence clustering, repertoires with fewer than 30,000 or more than 120,000 public chains were excluded, along with several repertoires with anomalous nucleotide sharing. In its TCRdb copy, this immuneACCESS table keeps in-frame sequences only and misses some clones. Where compared with another copy, unresolved V genes explain less than half of these, and the others have no known cause. V, J and clone size reflect that table, while D and trimming were determined from the DNA. The sample has about 210,000 clones on record, roughly 82% of them singletons. About 6% of the sample goes to the ten largest clones.

Sequencing used PBMCs. This receptor was identified in a man between 40 and 49 years old in good health and CMV-seropositive.

CDR3 sequence: CASSQEVRVRNIYGYTF. Here is the DNA: TGCGCCAGCAGCCAAGAAGTCAGGGTCCGAAACATTTATGGCTACACCTTC. The chain joins TRBV4-1 to TRBJ1-2; a weak D assignment points to TRBD1 (5 bases agree). The germline V gene yields MGHRA for CDR1 and YSYEKL for CDR2. V is shortened by 0 bases, J by 5 bases, and the region joining them spans 19 bases. The CDR3, cysteine through phenylalanine, is 17 amino acids long. Here the CDR3 DNA is all that survives: 51 bases in frame from base 1.